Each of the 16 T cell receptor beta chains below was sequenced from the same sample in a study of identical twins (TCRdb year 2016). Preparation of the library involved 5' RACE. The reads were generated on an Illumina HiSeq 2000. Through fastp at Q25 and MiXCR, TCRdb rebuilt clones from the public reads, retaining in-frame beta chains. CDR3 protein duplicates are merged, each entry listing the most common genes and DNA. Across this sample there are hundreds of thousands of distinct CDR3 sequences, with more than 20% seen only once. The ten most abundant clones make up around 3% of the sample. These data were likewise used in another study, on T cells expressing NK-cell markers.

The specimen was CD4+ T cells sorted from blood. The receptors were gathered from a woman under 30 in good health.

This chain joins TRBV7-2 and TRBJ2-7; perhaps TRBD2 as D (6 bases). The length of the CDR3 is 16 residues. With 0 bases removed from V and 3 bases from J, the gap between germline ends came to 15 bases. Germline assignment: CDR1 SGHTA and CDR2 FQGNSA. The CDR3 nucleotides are TGTGCCAGCAGCTTAGCTGGTTCTAGCGCAAGCTACGAGCAGTACTTC. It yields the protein CASSLAGSSASYEQYF. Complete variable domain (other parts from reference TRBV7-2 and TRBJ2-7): GAGVSQSPSNKVTEKGKDVELRCDPISGHTALYWYRQSLGQGLEFLIYFQGNSAPDKSGLPSDRFSAERTGGSVSTLTIQRTQQEDSAVYLCASSLAGSSASYEQYFGPGTRLTVT.

The CDR3 DNA reads as TGTGCCAGCAGGGATACAGGGGTCGGCAATCAGCCCCAGCATTTT. Translation: CASRDTGVGNQPQHF. This chain joins TRBV12-3 or TRBV12-4 and TRBJ1-5, with TRBD1 identical over 7 bases. This CDR3 has 15 residues. V shed 6 bases and J 2 bases; nucleotides not matched to a gene: 7.

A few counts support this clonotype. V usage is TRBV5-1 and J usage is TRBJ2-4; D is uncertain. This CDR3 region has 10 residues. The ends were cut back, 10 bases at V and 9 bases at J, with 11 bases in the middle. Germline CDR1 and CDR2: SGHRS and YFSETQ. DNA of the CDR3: TGCGCCGGGCGAGACGGCATTCAGTACTTC. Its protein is CAGRDGIQYF.

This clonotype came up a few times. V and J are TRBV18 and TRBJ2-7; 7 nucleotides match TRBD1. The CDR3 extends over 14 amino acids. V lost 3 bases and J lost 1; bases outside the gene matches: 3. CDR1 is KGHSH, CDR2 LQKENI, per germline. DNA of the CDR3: TGTGCCAGCTCACCGACAGGGCATTCCTACGAGCAGTACTTC. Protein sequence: CASSPTGHSYEQYF.

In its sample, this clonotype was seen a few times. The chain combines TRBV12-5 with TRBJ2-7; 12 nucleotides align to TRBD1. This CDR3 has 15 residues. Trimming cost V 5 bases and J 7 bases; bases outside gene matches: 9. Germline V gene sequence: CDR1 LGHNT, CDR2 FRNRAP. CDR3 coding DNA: TGTGCTAGTGGTCGTACCGGGACAGGGGGCGTGGAGCAGTACTTC. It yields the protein CASGRTGTGGVEQYF.

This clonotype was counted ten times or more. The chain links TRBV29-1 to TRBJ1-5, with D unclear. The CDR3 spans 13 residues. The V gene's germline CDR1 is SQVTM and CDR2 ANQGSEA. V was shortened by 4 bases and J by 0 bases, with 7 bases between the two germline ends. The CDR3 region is CSVADGSNQPQHF. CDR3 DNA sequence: TGCAGCGTTGCGGACGGTAGCAATCAGCCCCAGCATTTT.

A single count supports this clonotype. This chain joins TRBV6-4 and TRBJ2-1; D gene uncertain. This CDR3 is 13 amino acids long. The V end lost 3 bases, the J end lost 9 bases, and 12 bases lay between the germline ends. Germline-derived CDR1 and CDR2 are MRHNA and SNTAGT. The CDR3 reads CASSEVGVGEQFF. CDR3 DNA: TGTGCCAGCAGTGAAGTGGGTGTCGGTGAGCAGTTCTTC.

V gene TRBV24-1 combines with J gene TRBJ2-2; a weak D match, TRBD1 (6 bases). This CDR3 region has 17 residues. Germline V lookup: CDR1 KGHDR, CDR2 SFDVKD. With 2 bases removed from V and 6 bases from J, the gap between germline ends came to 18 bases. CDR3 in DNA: TGTGCCACCAGTGATTCTCGGGCAGGGGTCGATTCCGGGGAGCTGTTTTTT. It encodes CATSDSRAGVDSGELFF.

CDR3 sequence reads: CASTHKGMGTGELFF. DNA of the CDR3: TGTGCCAGCACCCATAAGGGGATGGGCACCGGGGAGCTGTTTTTT. V usage is TRBV12-3 or TRBV12-4 and J usage is TRBJ2-2; the D gene is possibly TRBD1 (5 bases). There are 15 residues in the CDR3. V shed 7 bases and J shed 4 bases, with 16 bases lying between them.

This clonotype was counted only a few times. The CDR3 here is CASSQYLPYYNEQFF. The CDR3 nucleotides read TGTGCCAGCAGCCAGTATCTACCCTACTACAATGAGCAGTTCTTC. This chain links TRBV3-1 with TRBJ2-1; D remains unclear. V was shortened by 3 bases and J by 3 bases, with 12 bases between the two germline ends. Per germline, CDR1 LGHDT and CDR2 YNNKEL (reference sequence). This CDR3 is built from 15 residues.

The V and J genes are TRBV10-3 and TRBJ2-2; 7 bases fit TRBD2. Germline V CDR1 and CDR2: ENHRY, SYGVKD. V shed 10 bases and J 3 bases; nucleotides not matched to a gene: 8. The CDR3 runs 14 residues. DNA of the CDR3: TGTGCCAGTAGGGGAGGGCCGGACACCGGGGAGCTGTTTTTT. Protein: CASRGGPDTGELFF.

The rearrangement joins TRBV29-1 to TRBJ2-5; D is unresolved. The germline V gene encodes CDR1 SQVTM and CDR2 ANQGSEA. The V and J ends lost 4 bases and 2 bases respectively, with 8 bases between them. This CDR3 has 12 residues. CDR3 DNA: TGCAGCGTTGCCCGTTATCAAGAGACCCAGTACTTC. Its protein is CSVARYQETQYF.

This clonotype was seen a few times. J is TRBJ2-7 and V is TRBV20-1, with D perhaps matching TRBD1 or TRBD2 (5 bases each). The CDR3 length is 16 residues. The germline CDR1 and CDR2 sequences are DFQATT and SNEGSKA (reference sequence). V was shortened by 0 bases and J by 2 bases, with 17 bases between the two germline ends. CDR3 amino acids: CSARDRGAQRAYEQYF. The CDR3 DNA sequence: TGCAGTGCTAGAGACCGAGGGGCCCAACGGGCCTACGAGCAGTACTTC.

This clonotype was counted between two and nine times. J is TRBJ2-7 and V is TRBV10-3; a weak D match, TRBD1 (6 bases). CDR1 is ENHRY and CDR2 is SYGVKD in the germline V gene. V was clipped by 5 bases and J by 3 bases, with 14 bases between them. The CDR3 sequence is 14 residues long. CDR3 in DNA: TGTGCCATCAGTCCCGGGACAATGCTCTACGAGCAGTACTTC. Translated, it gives CAISPGTMLYEQYF.

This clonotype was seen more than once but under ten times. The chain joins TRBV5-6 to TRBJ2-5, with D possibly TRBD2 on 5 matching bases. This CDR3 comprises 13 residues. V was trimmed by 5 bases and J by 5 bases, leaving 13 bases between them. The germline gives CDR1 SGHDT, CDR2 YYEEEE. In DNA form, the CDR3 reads TGTGCCAGCAGAGGAGGATCGGGTGAGACCCAGTACTTC. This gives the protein CASRGGSGETQYF.

CDR3: CASSLLYSNQPQHF. DNA for the CDR3: TGTGCCAGCAGTTTATTATATAGCAATCAGCCCCAGCATTTT. This chain connects TRBV12-3 or TRBV12-4 to TRBJ1-5; no clear D. With 2 bases removed from V and 0 bases from J, the gap between germline ends came to 5 bases. This CDR3 is 14 amino acids long.